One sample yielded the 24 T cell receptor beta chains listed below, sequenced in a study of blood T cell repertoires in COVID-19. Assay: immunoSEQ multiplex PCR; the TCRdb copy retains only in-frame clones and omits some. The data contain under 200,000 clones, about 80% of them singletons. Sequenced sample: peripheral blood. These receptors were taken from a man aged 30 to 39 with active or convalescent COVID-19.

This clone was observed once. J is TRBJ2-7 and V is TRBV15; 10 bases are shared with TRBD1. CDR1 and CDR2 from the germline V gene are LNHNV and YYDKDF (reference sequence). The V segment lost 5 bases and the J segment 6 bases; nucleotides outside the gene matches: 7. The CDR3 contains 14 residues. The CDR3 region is CATSARQGAGEQYF. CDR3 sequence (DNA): TGTGCCACCAGCGCTAGACAGGGGGCGGGCGAGCAGTACTTC.

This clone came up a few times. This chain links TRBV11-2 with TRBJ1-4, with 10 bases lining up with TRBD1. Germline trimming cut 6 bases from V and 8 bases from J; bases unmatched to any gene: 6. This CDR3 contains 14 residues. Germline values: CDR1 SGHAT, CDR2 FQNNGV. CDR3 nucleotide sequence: TGTGCCAGCAGGCCGACAGGGGGCCGGGAAAAACTGTTTTTT. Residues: CASRPTGGREKLFF.

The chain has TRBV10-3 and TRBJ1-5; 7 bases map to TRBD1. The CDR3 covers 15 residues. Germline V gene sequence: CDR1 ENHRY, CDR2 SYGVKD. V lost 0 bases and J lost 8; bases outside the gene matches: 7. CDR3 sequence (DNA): TGTGCCATCAGTGAGTCCCGACAGGGTCGTGAGCCCCAGCATTTT. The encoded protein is CAISESRQGREPQHF.

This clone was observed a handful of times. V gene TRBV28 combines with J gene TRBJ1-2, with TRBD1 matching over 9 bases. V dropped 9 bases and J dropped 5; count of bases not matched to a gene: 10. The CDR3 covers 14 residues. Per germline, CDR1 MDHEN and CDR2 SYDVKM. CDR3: CASHYTGGRYGYTF. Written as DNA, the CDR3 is TGTGCCAGTCACTACACAGGGGGCCGGTATGGCTACACCTTC.

The CDR3 DNA reads as TGTGCCAGCAGCTCCAGGGGGCGAGACGCTGGAGCTGAAGCTTTCTTT. Amino acid sequence: CASSSRGRDAGAEAFF. V and J are TRBV5-4 and TRBJ1-1, with 8 bases that match TRBD1. Germline CDR1 SGHNT, CDR2 YYREEE (reference sequence). J gave up 6 bases and V 3 bases, and 13 bases lay outside the gene matches. CDR3 length equals 16 residues.

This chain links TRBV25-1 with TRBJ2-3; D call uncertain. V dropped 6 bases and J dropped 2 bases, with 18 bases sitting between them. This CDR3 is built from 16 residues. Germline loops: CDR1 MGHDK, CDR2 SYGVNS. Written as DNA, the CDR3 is TGTGCCAGCAGCCGTCAGGCTGGGTCGACCACAGATACGCAGTATTTT. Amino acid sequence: CASSRQAGSTTDTQYF.

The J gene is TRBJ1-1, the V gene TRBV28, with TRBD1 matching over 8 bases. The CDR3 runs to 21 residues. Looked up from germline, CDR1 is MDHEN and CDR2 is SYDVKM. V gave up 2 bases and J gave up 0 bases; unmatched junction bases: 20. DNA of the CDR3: TGTGCCAGCAGTTTAAGCCCTCCCATCCCGGCAGGGGGCCTACTGAACACTGAAGCTTTCTTT. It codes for CASSLSPPIPAGGLLNTEAFF.

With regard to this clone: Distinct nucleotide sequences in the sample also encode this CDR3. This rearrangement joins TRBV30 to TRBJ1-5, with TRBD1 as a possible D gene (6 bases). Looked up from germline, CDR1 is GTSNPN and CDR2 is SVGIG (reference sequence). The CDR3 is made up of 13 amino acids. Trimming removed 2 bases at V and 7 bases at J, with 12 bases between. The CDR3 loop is CAWSSGARQPQHF. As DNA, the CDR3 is TGTGCCTGGAGTTCAGGGGCCAGGCAGCCCCAGCATTTT.

The CDR3 spells CASSQDSGTSGTDTQYF. The CDR3 DNA follows: TGTGCCAGCAGCCAAGATAGCGGGACTAGCGGCACAGATACGCAGTATTTT. The V call is TRBV3-1 (or the pseudogene TRBV3-2), the J call TRBJ2-3; 10 bases match TRBD2. The CDR3 totals 17 residues. V lost 0 bases, J lost 1 base, and 4 bases stayed unmatched. Germline V lookup: CDR1 LGHDT, CDR2 YNNKEL (reference sequence).

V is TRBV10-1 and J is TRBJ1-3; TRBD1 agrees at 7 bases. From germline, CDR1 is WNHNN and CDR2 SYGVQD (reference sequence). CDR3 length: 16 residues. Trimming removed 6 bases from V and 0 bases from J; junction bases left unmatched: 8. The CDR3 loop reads CASSRTGHPSGNTIYF. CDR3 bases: TGCGCCAGCAGCAGGACAGGACACCCCTCTGGAAACACCATATATTTT.

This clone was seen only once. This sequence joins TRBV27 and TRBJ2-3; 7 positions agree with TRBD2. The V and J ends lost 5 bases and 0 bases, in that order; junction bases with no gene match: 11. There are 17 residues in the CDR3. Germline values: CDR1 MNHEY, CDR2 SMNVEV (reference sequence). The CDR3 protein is CASSPPILAQSTDTQYF. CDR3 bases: TGTGCCAGCAGTCCCCCGATACTAGCGCAAAGCACAGATACGCAGTATTTT.

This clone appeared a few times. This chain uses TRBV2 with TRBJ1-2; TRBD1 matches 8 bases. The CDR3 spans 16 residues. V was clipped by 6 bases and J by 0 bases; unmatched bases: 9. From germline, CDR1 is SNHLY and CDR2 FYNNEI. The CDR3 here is CASRERGQGANYGYTF. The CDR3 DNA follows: TGTGCCAGCAGAGAGAGAGGACAGGGAGCTAACTATGGCTACACCTTC.

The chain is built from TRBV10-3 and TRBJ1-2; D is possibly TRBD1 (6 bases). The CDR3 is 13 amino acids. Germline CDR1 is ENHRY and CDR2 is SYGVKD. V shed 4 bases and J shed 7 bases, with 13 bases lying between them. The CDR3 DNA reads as TGTGCCATCAGTGTTCCAGGGGCCGGTGGCTACACCTTC. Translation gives CAISVPGAGGYTF.

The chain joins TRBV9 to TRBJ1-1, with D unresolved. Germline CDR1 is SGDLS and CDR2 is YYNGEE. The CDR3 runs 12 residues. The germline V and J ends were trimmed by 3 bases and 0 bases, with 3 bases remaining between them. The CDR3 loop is CASSAVNTEAFF. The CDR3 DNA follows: TGTGCCAGCAGCGCCGTGAACACTGAAGCTTTCTTT.

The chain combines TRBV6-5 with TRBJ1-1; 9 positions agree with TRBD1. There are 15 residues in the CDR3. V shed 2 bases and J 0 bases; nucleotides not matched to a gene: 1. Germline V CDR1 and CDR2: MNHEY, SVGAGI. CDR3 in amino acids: CASSYGDRVNTEAFF. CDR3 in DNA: TGTGCCAGCAGTTACGGGGACAGGGTGAACACTGAAGCTTTCTTT.

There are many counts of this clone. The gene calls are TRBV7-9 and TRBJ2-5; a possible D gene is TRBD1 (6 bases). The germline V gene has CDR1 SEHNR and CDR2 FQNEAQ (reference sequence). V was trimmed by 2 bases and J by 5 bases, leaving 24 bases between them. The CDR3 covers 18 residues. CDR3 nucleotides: TGTGCCAGCAGCTTAAGCAGGGGCGCGAACCTTTGGGGGGAGACCCAGTACTTC. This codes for CASSLSRGANLWGETQYF.

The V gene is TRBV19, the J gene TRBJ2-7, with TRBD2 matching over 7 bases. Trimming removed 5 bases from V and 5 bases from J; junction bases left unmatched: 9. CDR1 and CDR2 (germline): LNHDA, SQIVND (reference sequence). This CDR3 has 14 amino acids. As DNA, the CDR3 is TGTGCCAGTAGTGGGAGGGCTCGTTTCGACGAGCAGTACTTC. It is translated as CASSGRARFDEQYF.

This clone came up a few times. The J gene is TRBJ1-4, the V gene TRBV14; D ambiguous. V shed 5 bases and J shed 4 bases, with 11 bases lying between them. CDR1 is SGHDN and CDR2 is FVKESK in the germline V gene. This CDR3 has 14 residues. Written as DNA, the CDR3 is TGTGCCAGCAGCTACGGTCCCAATAATGAAAAACTGTTTTTT. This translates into CASSYGPNNEKLFF.

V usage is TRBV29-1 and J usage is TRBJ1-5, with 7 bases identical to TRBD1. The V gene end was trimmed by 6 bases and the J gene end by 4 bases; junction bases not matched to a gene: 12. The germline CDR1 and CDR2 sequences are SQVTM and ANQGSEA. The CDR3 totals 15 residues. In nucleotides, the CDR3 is TGCAGCGTGGGGGTGGGACAGAGCTCAAATCAGCCCCAGCATTTT. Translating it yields CSVGVGQSSNQPQHF.

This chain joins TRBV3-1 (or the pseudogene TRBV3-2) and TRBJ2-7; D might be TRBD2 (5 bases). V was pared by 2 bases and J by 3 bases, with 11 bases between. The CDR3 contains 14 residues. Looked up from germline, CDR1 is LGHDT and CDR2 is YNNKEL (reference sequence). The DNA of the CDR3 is TGTGCCAGCAGCCAATCGGGGTTTAGCTACGAGCAGTACGTC. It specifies CASSQSGFSYEQYV.

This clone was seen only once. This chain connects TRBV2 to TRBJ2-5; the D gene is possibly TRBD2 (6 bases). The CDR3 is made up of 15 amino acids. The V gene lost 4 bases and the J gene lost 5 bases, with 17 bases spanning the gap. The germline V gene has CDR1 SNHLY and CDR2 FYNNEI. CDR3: CASSAETGVGETQYF. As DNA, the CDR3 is TGTGCCAGCAGTGCAGAAACGGGGGTCGGGGAGACCCAGTACTTC.

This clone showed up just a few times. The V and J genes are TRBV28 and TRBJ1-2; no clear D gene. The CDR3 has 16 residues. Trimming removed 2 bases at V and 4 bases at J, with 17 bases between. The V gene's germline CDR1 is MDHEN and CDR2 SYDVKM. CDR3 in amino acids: CASSLPLTGGSYGYTF. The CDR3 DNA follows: TGTGCCAGCAGTTTACCCTTAACCGGTGGTAGCTATGGCTACACCTTC.

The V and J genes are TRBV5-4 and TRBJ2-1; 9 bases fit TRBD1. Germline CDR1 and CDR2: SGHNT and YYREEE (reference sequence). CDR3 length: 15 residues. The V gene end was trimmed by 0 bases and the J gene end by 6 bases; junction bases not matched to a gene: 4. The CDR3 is CASSLAGTGSNEQFF. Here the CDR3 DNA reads TGTGCCAGCAGCTTGGCGGGGACAGGGTCCAATGAGCAGTTCTTC.

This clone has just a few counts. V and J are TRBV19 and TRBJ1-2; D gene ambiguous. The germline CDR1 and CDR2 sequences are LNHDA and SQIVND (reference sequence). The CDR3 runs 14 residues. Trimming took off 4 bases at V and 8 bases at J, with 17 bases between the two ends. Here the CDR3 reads CASSTTIALGGYTF. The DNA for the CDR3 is TGTGCCAGTAGTACCACTATAGCCCTCGGAGGCTACACCTTC.